This T cell receptor beta chain was sequenced during a study of cytomegalovirus exposure and HLA in healthy donors. Study-level points and caveats: Later work found most CMV-associated TCR beta chains apparently HLA-restricted. TCR beta V- and J-gene trimming, according to a later analysis, was linked to a missense DCLRE1C variant.

It was with 60 Vbeta and 13 Jbeta primers that the PCR ran. Measured with immunoSEQ multiplex PCR; TCRdb has only the in-frame clones, and not every one. The sample contains some 150,000 clones, around 86% of which appear only once. Comments on this clone: Its specificity is not known.

The sequenced sample consisted of PBMCs. The receptor was derived from a woman between 45 and 60 years old in good health and CMV-seropositive.

The CDR3 reads CASSSSGRDTQYF. The CDR3 nucleotides are TGTGCCAGCAGCTCTAGCGGGAGGGATACGCAGTATTTT. This chain uses TRBV11-2 with TRBJ2-3; TRBD2 agrees at 11 bases. CDR1 is SGHAT, CDR2 FQNNGV, per germline. This CDR3 is built from 13 residues. The V segment lost 4 bases and the J segment 6 bases; nucleotides outside the gene matches: 0.